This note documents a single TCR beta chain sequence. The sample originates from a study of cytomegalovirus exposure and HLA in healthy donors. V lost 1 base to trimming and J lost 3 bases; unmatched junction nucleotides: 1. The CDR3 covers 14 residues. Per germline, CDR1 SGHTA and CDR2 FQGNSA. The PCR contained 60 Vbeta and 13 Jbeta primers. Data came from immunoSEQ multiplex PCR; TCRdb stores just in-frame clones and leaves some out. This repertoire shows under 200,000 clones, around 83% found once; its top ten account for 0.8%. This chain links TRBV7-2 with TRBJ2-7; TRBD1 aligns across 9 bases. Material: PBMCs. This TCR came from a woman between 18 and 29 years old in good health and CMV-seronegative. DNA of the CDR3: TGTGCCAGCAGCTTAGAGACAGGGGGCTACGAGCAGTACTTC. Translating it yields CASSLETGGYEQYF.